The 20 T cell receptor beta chains below come from one sample, sequenced in a study of T cell responses to AZD1222 COVID-19 vaccine. The protocol was immunoSEQ multiplex PCR, while the TCRdb copy is restricted to in-frame clones and leaves out a portion. The sample includes roughly 150,000 clones, around nine tenths seen only once; the top ten take around 1%. The sequences come from peripheral blood, collected 28 days after the second AZD1222 dose. Receptors were obtained from an adult who received the AZD1222 COVID-19 vaccine.

The DNA for the CDR3 is TGTGCCAGCAGCGTAGCTCAGGGGCGGAACACCGGGGAGCTGTTTTTT. It specifies CASSVAQGRNTGELFF. The chain combines TRBV9 with TRBJ2-2; possibly TRBD1 for D (6 bases). Germline V gives CDR1 SGDLS, CDR2 YYNGEE. This CDR3 spans 16 amino acids. V lost 0 bases to trimming and J lost 1 base, with 10 bases between them.

J is TRBJ2-7 and V is TRBV6-5, with 8 bases that match TRBD2. The J segment lost 5 bases and the V segment lost 2 bases, leaving 11 bases of the junction unmatched. The CDR3 runs to 16 residues. Germline V gene lookup returns CDR1 MNHEY and CDR2 SVGAGI. Here the CDR3 reads CASSYEPPGLANEQYF. CDR3 nucleotide sequence: TGTGCCAGCAGTTACGAACCTCCCGGACTAGCCAACGAGCAGTACTTC.

The chain joins TRBV29-1 to TRBJ1-2, with a tentative D call TRBD1 (5 bases). Germline V gives CDR1 SQVTM, CDR2 ANQGSEA. V lost 4 bases, J lost 4 bases, and 13 bases lay in between. The CDR3 is made up of 13 amino acids. CDR3 nucleotides: TGCAGCGTTGCCCTCGACAGCCGCTATGGCTACACCTTC. As protein: CSVALDSRYGYTF.

This chain links TRBV1 with TRBJ2-4. TRBV1 is a listed pseudogene. This CDR3 region has 15 residues. Here the CDR3 DNA reads TGCACCAGCAGCCGGGCTAGACTAGCCAAAAACATTCAGTACTTC. Translated: CTSSRARLAKNIQYF.

This rearrangement joins TRBV7-9 to TRBJ2-7; a possible D gene is TRBD1 (5 bases). V lost 5 bases and J 6 bases, leaving 23 bases between the germline ends. This CDR3 has 16 residues. Germline values: CDR1 SEHNR, CDR2 FQNEAQ (reference sequence). CDR3 region: CASSLGSRQGDGEQYF. DNA for the CDR3: TGTGCCAGCAGCCTGGGGTCAAGGCAGGGTGACGGCGAGCAGTACTTC.

The chain uses TRBV18 and TRBJ2-5; D might be TRBD1 (5 bases). CDR1 is KGHSH and CDR2 is LQKENI in the germline V gene. The length of the CDR3 is 14 residues. Trimming removed 3 bases at V and 4 bases at J, with 12 bases between. The CDR3 spells CASSPRRAGETQYF. The DNA for the CDR3 is TGTGCCAGCTCACCGCGCAGGGCAGGAGAGACCCAGTACTTC.

J is TRBJ2-3 and V is TRBV7-6; 8 bases map to TRBD2. The CDR3 runs 17 residues. With V trimmed by 3 bases and J by 2 bases, 10 bases remained unmatched. Germline CDR1 and CDR2: SGHVS and FNYEAQ. The CDR3 sequence is CASSFPLRGADTDTQYF. For the CDR3, the DNA is TGTGCCAGCAGCTTCCCCCTGCGGGGGGCCGACACAGATACGCAGTATTTT.

For the CDR3, the DNA is TGTGCCTGGAGTGTAGGGGTTAGCGGGGGGTCCGAGACCCAGTACTTC. It yields the protein CAWSVGVSGGSETQYF. The chain employs TRBV30 and TRBJ2-5; 10 positions match TRBD2. Unmatched junction bases numbered 9, after V lost 0 bases and J lost 5 bases. This CDR3 spans 16 amino acids. Germline lookup yields CDR1 GTSNPN and CDR2 SVGIG (reference sequence).

The genes are TRBV12-3 or TRBV12-4 and TRBJ1-1; TRBD1 is a possible D gene (5 bases). Deletions cut 1 base from V and 8 bases from J, with 8 bases between. The CDR3 totals 12 residues. DNA of the CDR3: TGTGCCAGCAGTTTAGACCCAGGGGAAGCTTTCTTT. Its protein is CASSLDPGEAFF.

A few counts support this clone. This chain joins TRBV19 and TRBJ1-1; D not certain. The CDR3 is 13 residues long. Between the trimmed V and J ends, which lost 2 bases and 1 base, there was a span of 5 bases. In germline, CDR1 is LNHDA, CDR2 SQIVND (reference sequence). The CDR3 DNA reads as TGTGCCAGTAGTATAAATAAGAACACTGAAGCTTTCTTT. Encoded protein: CASSINKNTEAFF.

This chain connects TRBV6-5 to TRBJ2-1; 8 nucleotides agree with TRBD2. The CDR3 extends over 15 amino acids. The V and J ends lost 6 bases and 8 bases, in that order; junction bases with no gene match: 12. Germline V gives CDR1 MNHEY, CDR2 SVGAGI. Written as DNA, the CDR3 is TGTGCCAGCAGGCCCGAAGCGGGGGATTGGGATGAGCAGTTCTTC. Translation gives CASRPEAGDWDEQFF.

The chain uses TRBV4-1 and TRBJ2-3, with 7 bases identical to TRBD1. V dropped 0 bases and J dropped 4; count of bases not matched to a gene: 22. CDR1 is MGHRA and CDR2 is YSYEKL in the germline V gene. The CDR3 has 21 amino acids. In DNA form, the CDR3 reads TGCGCCAGCAGCCAAGAGGGGAACAGGGGTTCCGCCGATTACTTCCCAGATACGCAGTATTTT. It translates to CASSQEGNRGSADYFPDTQYF.

This CDR3 reads CASSSGPERYEQYF. The CDR3 bases are TGTGCCAGTAGCTCAGGGCCGGAAAGATACGAGCAGTACTTC. V usage is TRBV19 and J usage is TRBJ2-7; a possible D gene is TRBD1 (5 bases). Per the germline V gene, CDR1 is LNHDA and CDR2 is SQIVND (reference sequence). This CDR3 region has 14 residues. The V and J ends lost 6 bases and 4 bases respectively, with 16 bases between them.

The rearrangement links TRBV12-1 to TRBJ1-5. TRBV12-1 is labeled a pseudogene. This CDR3 has 16 residues. Here the CDR3 reads CASRRGQAYSNQPQHF. The CDR3 DNA sequence: TGTGCCAGCAGAAGAGGGCAAGCCTATAGCAATCAGCCCCAGCATTTT.

The rearrangement uses TRBV4-2 and TRBJ2-3, with D perhaps TRBD1 (6 bases). The V gene's germline CDR1 is LGHNA and CDR2 YNFKEQ. This CDR3 is built from 18 residues. V shed 0 bases and J shed 1 base, with 17 bases lying between them. CDR3 DNA: TGTGCCAGCAGCCAAGAACAATACCCGGGACACCGCACAGATACGCAGTATTTT. Its protein product is CASSQEQYPGHRTDTQYF.

The gene calls are TRBV10-1 and TRBJ2-2; no clear D gene. Per the germline V gene, CDR1 is WNHNN and CDR2 is SYGVQD (reference sequence). The germline V and J ends were trimmed by 3 bases and 4 bases, with 15 bases remaining between them. The CDR3 covers 16 residues. In DNA, the CDR3 is TGCGCCAGCAGTGATTCGGCAACGACGGGCACCGGGGAGCTGTTTTTT. Its translation is CASSDSATTGTGELFF.

This rearrangement joins TRBV29-1 to TRBJ1-2, with unresolved D. The CDR3 has 12 residues. V gave up 4 bases and J gave up 3 bases, with 9 bases separating them. The germline V gene has CDR1 SQVTM and CDR2 ANQGSEA. The DNA for the CDR3 is TGCAGCGTTGGACAAACCGACTATGGCTACACCTTC. Its protein is CSVGQTDYGYTF.

The chain carries TRBV29-1 and TRBJ2-3; 8 bases are a match to TRBD2. J gave up 0 bases and V 0 bases, and 11 bases lay outside the gene matches. The CDR3 has 18 residues. The germline V gene encodes CDR1 SQVTM and CDR2 ANQGSEA. CDR3 region: CSVEDPRGGLTSTDTQYF. Written as DNA, the CDR3 is TGCAGCGTTGAAGATCCGCGCGGGGGGCTAACTAGCACAGATACGCAGTATTTT.

The chain couples TRBV5-4 to TRBJ2-7; D remains unclear. Germline V gene lookup returns CDR1 SGHNT and CDR2 YYREEE (reference sequence). Trimming removed 5 bases from V and 3 bases from J, with 12 bases in between. There are 13 residues in the CDR3. CDR3 amino acids: CASSSVSSYEQYF. CDR3 DNA sequence: TGTGCCAGCAGTTCGGTTAGTAGCTACGAGCAGTACTTC.

CDR3 in amino acids: CASSPGVSGGLDTQYF. The CDR3 coding sequence is TGTGCCAGCAGCCCCGGGGTTAGCGGGGGTCTAGATACGCAGTATTTT. The V call is TRBV7-7, the J call TRBJ2-3, with TRBD2 identical over 9 bases. V trimming: 5 bases; J trimming: 5 bases; junction bases outside the gene matches: 11. In germline, CDR1 is SSHAT, CDR2 FNYEAQ (reference sequence). CDR3 size: 16 residues.